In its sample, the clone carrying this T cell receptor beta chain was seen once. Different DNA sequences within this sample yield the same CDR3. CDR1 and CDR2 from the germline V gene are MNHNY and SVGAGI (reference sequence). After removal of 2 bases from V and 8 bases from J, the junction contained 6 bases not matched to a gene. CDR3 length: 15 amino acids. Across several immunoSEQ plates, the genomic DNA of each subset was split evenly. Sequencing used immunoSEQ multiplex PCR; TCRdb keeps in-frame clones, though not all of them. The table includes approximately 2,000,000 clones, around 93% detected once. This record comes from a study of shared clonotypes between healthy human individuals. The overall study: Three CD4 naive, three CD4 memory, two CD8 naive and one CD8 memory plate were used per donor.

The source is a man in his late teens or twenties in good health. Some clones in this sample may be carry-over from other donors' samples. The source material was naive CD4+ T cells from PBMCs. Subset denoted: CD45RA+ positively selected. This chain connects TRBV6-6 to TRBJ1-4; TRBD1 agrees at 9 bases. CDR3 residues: CASSYTTGGAEKLFF. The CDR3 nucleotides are TGTGCCAGCAGTTACACCACAGGGGGCGCGGAAAAACTGTTTTTT.